Below are 30 T cell receptor beta chains sequenced from a single sample in a study of OX40 agonist ivuxolimab in advanced cancers. Library prep was done by the immunoSEQ multiplex PCR assay. The clones in this table, taken by TCRdb from immuneACCESS, are in-frame only. Not every clone is retained; where verified, under half of the shortfall comes from an unresolved V gene, and the cause of the rest is unknown. The sample profile shows around 26,000 clones; 85% to 90% of them were found once. Together, the top ten hold roughly 35% of the sample. The sequences come from CD4+ or CD8+ T cells sorted from blood, collected in a trial of the OX40 agonist ivuxolimab. The receptors were sampled from an adult with an advanced solid tumor such as melanoma, head and neck, liver or kidney cancer.

By share, this clone counts as medium-sized. The chain links TRBV6-1 to TRBJ1-5, with D possibly being TRBD1 (6 bases). With 3 bases removed from V and 4 bases from J, the gap between germline ends came to 10 bases. The CDR3 length is 14 residues. In germline, CDR1 is MNHNS, CDR2 SASEGT. The CDR3: CASSEGHNNQPQHF. The DNA of the CDR3 is TGTGCCAGCAGTGAGGGACACAATAATCAGCCCCAGCATTTT.

This chain uses TRBV27 with TRBJ2-7; D is possibly TRBD2 (6 bases). From germline, CDR1 is MNHEY and CDR2 SMNVEV (reference sequence). There are 14 residues in the CDR3. Trimming removed 3 bases at V and 4 bases at J, with 13 bases between. This CDR3 is CASSFRGRSYEQYF. The CDR3 coding sequence is TGTGCCAGCAGTTTCAGAGGGAGGTCGTACGAGCAGTACTTC.

The rearrangement uses TRBV10-3 and TRBJ1-2; 8 nucleotides match TRBD1. Germline CDR1 reads ENHRY; CDR2 reads SYGVKD. This CDR3 is built from 12 residues. The V segment lost 10 bases and the J segment 6 bases; nucleotides outside the gene matches: 7. The CDR3 DNA reads as TGTGCCAGCGGACAGGGAATCGATGGCTACACCTTC. Protein: CASGQGIDGYTF.

CDR3 nucleotide sequence: TGCGCCAGCAGCCTGACCAGAAGTACTGAAGCTTTCTTT. Translation: CASSLTRSTEAFF. The chain joins TRBV5-1 to TRBJ1-1; D remains unclear. The V and J ends lost 4 bases and 5 bases respectively, with 12 bases between them. The V gene's germline CDR1 is SGHRS and CDR2 YFSETQ. The CDR3 loop spans 13 amino acids.

This chain connects TRBV21-1 to TRBJ2-1; TRBD1 is the table's D call and was not checked against the DNA. TRBV21-1 represents a pseudogene. There are 15 residues in the CDR3. The CDR3 DNA reads as TGTGCCAGCCTCAAAAGGGGGAAAAGGGACAATGGGCAGTTCTTC. Protein product: CASLKRGKRDNGQFF.

The chain couples TRBV19 to TRBJ1-1, with unresolved D. Germline V gene lookup returns CDR1 LNHDA and CDR2 SQIVND (reference sequence). This CDR3 has 16 amino acids. The V end was cut by 0 bases, the J end by 9 bases, with 20 bases between. CDR3 nucleotides: TGTGCCAGTAGTATAGATCTTGTCGGACGCACAGTTAAAGCTTTCTTT. Translating gives CASSIDLVGRTVKAFF.

This chain joins TRBV28 and TRBJ2-7; D is uncertain. CDR1 and CDR2 (germline): MDHEN, SYDVKM. Trimming shortened V by 8 bases and J by 0 bases, and 17 bases separated the two germline ends. The CDR3 runs 15 residues. This CDR3 reads CASGGYSISSYEQYF. CDR3 DNA: TGTGCCAGCGGTGGATACAGCATTAGCTCCTACGAGCAGTACTTC. The variable domain in full, completed from reference TRBV28 and TRBJ2-7, reads DVKVTQSSRYLVKRTGEKVFLECVQDMDHENMFWYRQDPGLGLRLIYFSYDVKMKEKGDIPEGYSVSREKKERFSLILESASTNQTSMYLCASGGYSISSYEQYFGPGTRLTVT.

The rearrangement joins TRBV6-1 to TRBJ2-7, with TRBD1 matching over 11 bases. Germline V gene data show CDR1 as MNHNS and CDR2 as SASEGT. The CDR3 consists of 13 residues. After removal of 10 bases from V and 9 bases from J, the junction contained 11 bases not matched to a gene. As DNA, the CDR3 is TGTGCCACGCAAGGACAGGGGGCGGTGGGGCAGTACTTC. This sequence encodes CATQGQGAVGQYF.

V usage is TRBV7-9 and J usage is TRBJ2-7, with a possible D match to TRBD2 (5 bases). There are 15 residues in the CDR3. V dropped 0 bases and J dropped 2 bases, with 11 bases sitting between them. CDR1 is SEHNR, CDR2 FQNEAQ, per germline (reference sequence). DNA for the CDR3: TGTGCCAGCAGCTTAGCCGGGAATCAGGCCTACGAGCAGTACTTC. This encodes CASSLAGNQAYEQYF.

The chain is built from TRBV2 and TRBJ2-5; D is ambiguous. The J call is doubtful: the DNA matches TRBJ2-7 better. The CDR3 is 18 amino acids. CDR1 and CDR2 (germline): SNHLY, FYNNEI. In DNA form, the CDR3 reads TGTGCCAGCAGACCAGTGTATGGGCAGCTACCTAGCTCCTACGAGCAGTACTTC. As protein: CASRPVYGQLPSSYEQYF.

This chain connects TRBV2 to TRBJ1-6, with D unclear. V dropped 5 bases and J dropped 1 base, with 12 bases sitting between them. This CDR3 has 16 residues. The germline gives CDR1 SNHLY, CDR2 FYNNEI. CDR3 nucleotides: TGTGCCAGCAGTCTGACGGGCTTATCCTATAATTCACCCCTCCACTTT. Translated, it gives CASSLTGLSYNSPLHF. Looking up the rest from reference TRBV2 and TRBJ1-6 gives the full variable domain: EPEVTQTPSHQVTQMGQEVILRCVPISNHLYFYWYRQILGQKVEFLVSFYNNEISEKSEIFDDQFSVERPDGSNFTLKIRSTKLEDSAMYFCASSLTGLSYNSPLHFGNGTRLTVT.

CDR3 protein: CAARQGIQETQYF. The CDR3 DNA is TGTGCCGCCAGGCAGGGAATCCAAGAGACCCAGTACTTC. The chain couples TRBV2 to TRBJ2-5, with D perhaps TRBD1 (5 bases). Germline V gene sequence: CDR1 SNHLY, CDR2 FYNNEI. This CDR3 is 13 amino acids long. Trimming removed 11 bases at V and 1 base at J, with 14 bases between.

The chain couples TRBV4-3 to TRBJ2-2; the D is unclear. This CDR3 region has 15 residues. CDR1 and CDR2 from the germline V gene are LGHNA and YSLEER. V was cut by 4 bases and J by 4 bases, with 13 bases left in between. CDR3 in amino acids: CASSLETGITGELFF. CDR3 DNA: TGCGCCAGCAGCCTAGAAACGGGTATCACCGGGGAGCTGTTTTTT.

The chain joins TRBV5-8 to TRBJ1-5; D gene unclear. Germline loops: CDR1 SGHTS, CDR2 YDEGEE. The CDR3 is made up of 14 amino acids. Trimming shortened V by 4 bases and J by 4 bases, and 12 bases separated the two germline ends. The CDR3 sequence is CASSTRPANQPQHF. The CDR3, as DNA: TGTGCCAGCAGCACGAGACCAGCTAATCAGCCCCAGCATTTT.

This clone is labeled as large. The chain joins TRBV7-8 to TRBJ2-1, with a possible D match to TRBD2 (6 bases). V lost 5 bases and J lost 7, with 18 bases in between. This CDR3 has 15 residues. Looked up from germline, CDR1 is SGHVS and CDR2 is FQNEAQ. The CDR3 loop is CASSPTRLVGNEQFF. The CDR3 nucleotides are TGTGCCAGCAGCCCTACTAGACTAGTGGGGAATGAGCAGTTCTTC.

V is TRBV25-1 and J is TRBJ1-6; no firm D call. This CDR3 is built from 11 residues. Per the germline V gene, CDR1 is MGHDK and CDR2 is SYGVNS. Between the trimmed V and J ends, which lost 7 bases and 15 bases, there was a span of 13 bases. CDR3 amino acids: CASTESVYLHF. CDR3 DNA: TGTGCCAGCACCGAGAGTGTATACCTCCACTTT.

The chain carries TRBV4-3 and TRBJ2-7; D is unclear. Germline V gene lookup returns CDR1 LGHNA and CDR2 YSLEER. Trimming shortened V by 0 bases and J by 7 bases, and 19 bases separated the two germline ends. The CDR3 length is 16 residues. CDR3 in amino acids: CASSQDVGSLTSEQYF. The CDR3 nucleotides read TGCGCCAGCAGCCAAGATGTGGGCAGCCTAACATCTGAGCAGTACTTC.

This clone was observed once. The CDR3 region is CASSNYYGYTF. The CDR3 bases are TGTGCCAGTAGTAATTACTATGGCTACACCTTC. The chain carries TRBV19 and TRBJ1-2; D ambiguous. Trimming pared 4 bases from V and 3 bases from J, leaving 3 bases between. Germline V lookup: CDR1 LNHDA, CDR2 SQIVND (reference sequence). The CDR3 loop spans 11 amino acids.

The chain recombines TRBV5-1 with TRBJ2-7; D is perhaps TRBD1 (6 bases). Trimming left V 4 bases short and J 2 bases short, with 10 bases between. CDR3 length: 13 amino acids. Germline lookup yields CDR1 SGHRS and CDR2 YFSETQ. The CDR3 loop is CASSGQGTYEQYF. Here the CDR3 DNA reads TGCGCCAGCAGCGGGCAGGGGACCTACGAGCAGTACTTC.

The chain employs TRBV19 and TRBJ2-5; a weak D match, TRBD2 (7 bases). The CDR3 consists of 15 residues. V was cut by 6 bases and J by 1 base, with 15 bases left in between. Germline V gene data show CDR1 as LNHDA and CDR2 as SQIVND (reference sequence). This CDR3 reads CASSYWGGGQETQYF. In DNA, the CDR3 is TGTGCCAGTAGCTACTGGGGAGGGGGCCAAGAGACCCAGTACTTC. Drawing the rest from reference TRBV19 and TRBJ2-5, the complete variable domain is DGGITQSPKYLFRKEGQNVTLSCEQNLNHDAMYWYRQDPGQGLRLIYYSQIVNDFQKGDIAEGYSVSREKKESFPLTVTSAQKNPTAFYLCASSYWGGGQETQYFGPGTRLLVL.

The CDR3 bases are TGTGCCTGGAGTGGGGGAGGGACATGGCCCCAGCATTTT. It codes for CAWSGGGTWPQHF. The chain carries TRBV30 and TRBJ1-5; weak D call: TRBD1 (6 bases). Per the germline V gene, CDR1 is GTSNPN and CDR2 is SVGIG (reference sequence). The CDR3 consists of 13 residues. Trimming took 1 base from V and 9 from J, leaving 13 bases between them. The full variable domain, completed using reference TRBV30 and TRBJ1-5, is SQTIHQWPATLVQPVGSPLSLECTVEGTSNPNLYWYRQAAGRGLQLLFYSVGIGQISSEVPQNLSASRPQDRQFILSSKKLLLSDSGFYLCAWSGGGTWPQHFGDGTRLSIL.

V and J are TRBV10-3 and TRBJ2-1; D is perhaps TRBD1 or TRBD2 (7 bases each). Trimming left V 5 bases short and J 8 bases short, with 10 bases between. The CDR3 is 12 amino acids. In germline, CDR1 is ENHRY, CDR2 SYGVKD. The CDR3 nucleotides read TGTGCCATCAGTCAGGGGGGGGATGAGCAGTTCTTC. It yields the protein CAISQGGDEQFF.

The chain has TRBV27 and TRBJ1-5, with 12 bases fitting TRBD1. J gave up 7 bases and V 10 bases, and 8 bases lay outside the gene matches. Germline loops: CDR1 MNHEY, CDR2 SMNVEV (reference sequence). This CDR3 comprises 14 residues. DNA of the CDR3: TGTGCCATCGGGACAGGGGGCACGGGACAGCCCCAGCATTTT. It specifies CAIGTGGTGQPQHF.

V gene TRBV7-9 combines with J gene TRBJ2-5; D ambiguous. Germline V lookup: CDR1 SEHNR, CDR2 FQNEAQ (reference sequence). V lost 4 bases, J lost 5 bases, and 8 bases lay in between. The CDR3 has 12 amino acids. The CDR3: CASSYLQETQYF. The CDR3 DNA sequence: TGTGCCAGCAGCTACTTACAGGAGACCCAGTACTTC.

The V gene is TRBV7-9, the J gene TRBJ2-5; perhaps TRBD1 as D (6 bases). The V gene's germline CDR1 is SEHNR and CDR2 FQNEAQ (reference sequence). The CDR3 is made up of 16 amino acids. Trimming took off 7 bases at V and 0 bases at J, with 18 bases between the two ends. The CDR3 nucleotides read TGTGCCAGCAACCCAGGCTGGGGGCCTAACCAAGAGACCCAGTACTTC. Translating gives CASNPGWGPNQETQYF.

The V and J genes are TRBV6-4 and TRBJ2-3; 7 nucleotides match TRBD2. Trimming cost V 10 bases and J 2 bases; bases outside gene matches: 9. Germline loops: CDR1 MRHNA, CDR2 SNTAGT. CDR3 size: 14 residues. CDR3 DNA sequence: TGTGCCAACCCTTTGAGACTAGCCACAGATACGCAGTATTTT. Translating gives CANPLRLATDTQYF.

The gene calls are TRBV19 and TRBJ1-5; D is perhaps TRBD1 (6 bases). V lost 7 bases and J lost 5, with 12 bases in between. This CDR3 is built from 13 residues. Germline assignment: CDR1 LNHDA and CDR2 SQIVND (reference sequence). The CDR3 spells CASTDSYYQPQHF. In DNA, the CDR3 is TGTGCCAGTACGGACAGCTATTATCAGCCCCAGCATTTT.

The genes are TRBV13 and TRBJ2-4; possibly TRBD2 for D (7 bases). CDR3 size: 15 residues. V was clipped by 2 bases and J by 2 bases, with 10 bases between them. The germline gives CDR1 PRHDT, CDR2 FYEKMQ (reference sequence). CDR3 amino acids: CASSLRGGPKNIQYF. CDR3 nucleotides: TGTGCCAGCAGCTTAAGGGGGGGCCCCAAAAACATTCAGTACTTC.

The rearrangement links TRBV6-6 to TRBJ2-1; no reliable D call. V lost 3 bases and J 2 bases, leaving 8 bases between the germline ends. CDR3 size: 14 residues. Germline assignment: CDR1 MNHNY and CDR2 SVGAGI (reference sequence). The CDR3, as DNA: TGTGCCAGCAGTTATTCAGGACCCTACAATGAGCAGTTCTTC. This codes for CASSYSGPYNEQFF.

Here the CDR3 DNA reads TGTGCCAGCAGCTGGACATGCAGCTCACAAAGTCGGGCCAACGTCCTGACTTTC. Translating gives CASSWTCSSQSRANVLTF. The rearrangement uses TRBV7-4 and TRBJ2-6, with D tentatively TRBD1 (5 bases). The CDR3 length is 18 residues. V gave up 4 bases and J gave up 5 bases, with 21 bases separating them. The germline V gene encodes CDR1 SGHVT and CDR2 SQSDAQ.